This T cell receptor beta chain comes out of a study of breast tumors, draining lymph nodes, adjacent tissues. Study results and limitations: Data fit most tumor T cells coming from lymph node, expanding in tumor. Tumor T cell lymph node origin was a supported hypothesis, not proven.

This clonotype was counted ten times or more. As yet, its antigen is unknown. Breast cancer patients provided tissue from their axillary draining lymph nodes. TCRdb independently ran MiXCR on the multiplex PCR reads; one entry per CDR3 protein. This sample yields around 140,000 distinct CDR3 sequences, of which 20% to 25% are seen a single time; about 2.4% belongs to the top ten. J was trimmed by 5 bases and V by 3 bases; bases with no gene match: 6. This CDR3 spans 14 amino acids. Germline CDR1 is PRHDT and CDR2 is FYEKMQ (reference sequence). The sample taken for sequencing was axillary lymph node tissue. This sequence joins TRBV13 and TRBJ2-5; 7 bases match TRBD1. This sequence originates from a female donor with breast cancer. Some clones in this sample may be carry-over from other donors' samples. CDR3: CASSFGGRGETQYF. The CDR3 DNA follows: TGTGCCAGCAGCTTTGGGGGCAGGGGGGAGACCCAGTACTTC.